These 14 T cell receptor beta chains were sequenced from one sample in a study of monozygotic twins with inflammatory bowel disease. Following a re-call of the 5' RACE reads, TCRdb has one entry per CDR3 protein and lacks DNA. The ten top clones account for approximately 2.3%, within a sample of approximately 420,000 distinct CDR3 sequences. The sequenced material came from blood. These receptors originate from a human donor with ulcerative colitis or Crohn's disease, or a healthy co-twin of an affected twin (not recorded which).

The chain has TRBV12-3 or TRBV12-4 and TRBJ1-2; without DNA, the TCRdb call of TRBD1 cannot be checked. This CDR3 is 16 amino acids long. This chain's CDR3 is CASSLASEGKDYGYTF.

This sequence joins TRBV10-3 and TRBJ2-6. The CDR3 length is 14 residues. Germline V gives CDR1 ENHRY, CDR2 SYGVKD. This chain's CDR3 is CAISETYGANVLTF.

The rearrangement joins TRBV7-2 to TRBJ1-1; TCRdb's D gene call, TRBD1, goes unchecked for lack of DNA. Germline V gene data show CDR1 as SGHTA and CDR2 as FQGNSA. The CDR3 consists of 14 residues. The CDR3 loop is CASIVGAKGTEAFF. Using reference TRBV7-2 and TRBJ1-1 for the parts outside the CDR3, the full variable domain is GAGVSQSPSNKVTEKGKDVELRCDPISGHTALYWYRQSLGQGLEFLIYFQGNSAPDKSGLPSDRFSAERTGGSVSTLTIQRTQQEDSAVYLCASIVGAKGTEAFFGQGTRLTVV.

The V gene is TRBV14, the J gene TRBJ2-2; the TRBD2 assignment by TCRdb is unverifiable without DNA. Germline CDR1 reads SGHDN; CDR2 reads FVKESK. CDR3 size: 17 residues. The CDR3 loop reads CASSKRTSGPNTGELFF.

This sequence joins TRBV27 and TRBJ1-1; TCRdb selects TRBD1, and the lack of DNA leaves this call unchecked. The germline gives CDR1 MNHEY, CDR2 SMNVEV (reference sequence). This CDR3 is built from 14 residues. This chain's CDR3 is CASRIAGVNTEAFF.

This sequence joins TRBV5-1 and TRBJ2-1; with no DNA, the TCRdb D assignment of TRBD2 cannot be verified. CDR1 and CDR2 from the germline V gene are SGHRS and YFSETQ. The CDR3 consists of 15 residues. The CDR3 reads CASSPSGPGYNEQFF.

The chain combines TRBV10-3 with TRBJ2-1; TCRdb's D call of TRBD1 is untestable without DNA. The CDR3 is 14 residues long. CDR1 ENHRY and CDR2 SYGVKD come from the germline V gene. CDR3 residues: CAISSTGALNEQFF.

The V call is TRBV7-6, the J call TRBJ1-4; TCRdb selects TRBD1, and the lack of DNA leaves this call unchecked. The CDR3 has 14 residues. Germline assignment: CDR1 SGHVS and CDR2 FNYEAQ. The CDR3 is CASSPARRDEKLFF.

The rearrangement uses TRBV10-2 and TRBJ2-3; TCRdb reports TRBD2, a call that lacks DNA to check it against. This CDR3 comprises 15 residues. Germline loops: CDR1 WSHSY, CDR2 SAAADI. CDR3 region: CARQGASDLPDTQYF.

The chain has TRBV10-3 and TRBJ2-3; the TRBD2 assignment by TCRdb is unverifiable without DNA. CDR3 length: 19 residues. Per germline, CDR1 ENHRY and CDR2 SYGVKD. The CDR3 loop reads CAISPLRGTSGGVTDTQYF.

This CDR3 is CASSPNVPNEQFF. The chain is built from TRBV18 and TRBJ2-1. The CDR3 spans 13 residues. In germline, CDR1 is KGHSH, CDR2 LQKENI. Complete variable domain (other parts from reference TRBV18 and TRBJ2-1): NAGVMQNPRHLVRRRGQEARLRCSPMKGHSHVYWYRQLPEEGLKFMVYLQKENIIDESGMPKERFSAEFPKEGPSILRIQQVVRGDSAAYFCASSPNVPNEQFFGPGTRLTVL.

The genes are TRBV13 and TRBJ1-5. Germline CDR1 reads PRHDT; CDR2 reads FYEKMQ (reference sequence). CDR3 length equals 13 residues. CDR3 residues: CASSARYNQPQHF.

This chain links TRBV2 with TRBJ1-5; the TCRdb D gene call, TRBD1, has no DNA to confirm it. This CDR3 has 17 amino acids. Germline loops: CDR1 SNHLY, CDR2 FYNNEI. This CDR3 reads CASSPAGGGAYNQPQHF. Together with reference TRBV2 and TRBJ1-5, the CDR3 gives the full variable domain: EPEVTQTPSHQVTQMGQEVILRCVPISNHLYFYWYRQILGQKVEFLVSFYNNEISEKSEIFDDQFSVERPDGSNFTLKIRSTKLEDSAMYFCASSPAGGGAYNQPQHFGDGTRLSIL.

The chain uses TRBV18 and TRBJ2-7. This CDR3 contains 15 residues. Germline V gene lookup returns CDR1 KGHSH and CDR2 LQKENI. CDR3 loop: CASSPLPGTSYEQYF.